What follows are 10 T cell receptor beta chains derived from one specimen sequenced in a study of identical twins. TCRdb re-analysed the 5' RACE reads in MiXCR, keeping a single row per CDR3 protein. The sample lists about 250,000 distinct CDR3 sequences, about 8.5% occurring once. The data were also submitted as part of a second study, on yellow fever vaccine responses in identical twins.

The specimen was CD8+ T cells sorted from blood. The receptors here all came from a woman aged 18-29 years in good health.

This clonotype has only a few counts. The chain combines TRBV30 with TRBJ2-3; either TRBD1 or TRBD2 may supply D (6 bases each). With 5 bases removed from V and 6 bases from J, the gap between germline ends came to 18 bases. In germline, CDR1 is GTSNPN, CDR2 SVGIG (reference sequence). The CDR3 has 14 residues. CDR3 sequence: CAWQLAGGLDTQYF. The DNA for the CDR3 is TGTGCCTGGCAACTAGCCGGGGGCCTGGATACGCAGTATTTT.

This clonotype showed up just a few times. The J gene is TRBJ2-1, the V gene TRBV20-1, with 9 bases that match TRBD2. The CDR3 is 15 amino acids. CDR1 is DFQATT and CDR2 is SNEGSKA in the germline V gene (reference sequence). V lost 0 bases to trimming and J lost 8 bases; unmatched junction nucleotides: 8. CDR3 amino acids: CSARDYGLALYEQFF. CDR3 bases: TGCAGTGCTAGAGATTACGGACTAGCGCTTTATGAGCAGTTCTTC.

V is TRBV27 and J is TRBJ2-1; D gene uncertain. The CDR3 is made up of 13 amino acids. V lost 7 bases, J lost 8 bases, and 15 bases lay in between. Germline CDR1 is MNHEY and CDR2 is SMNVEV (reference sequence). This chain's CDR3 is CASIPTGSYEQFF. The CDR3 coding sequence is TGTGCCAGCATCCCCACTGGTAGCTATGAGCAGTTCTTC.

This clonotype appeared many times. The chain combines TRBV29-1 with TRBJ1-2; TRBD1 might be the D (5 bases). V was shortened by 1 base and J by 4 bases, with 7 bases between the two germline ends. The CDR3 spans 12 residues. Germline CDR1 reads SQVTM; CDR2 reads ANQGSEA. The CDR3 sequence is CSVEGDVYGYTF. The DNA for the CDR3 is TGCAGCGTTGAAGGGGACGTCTATGGCTACACCTTC. The variable domain in full, completed from reference TRBV29-1 and TRBJ1-2, reads SAVISQKPSRDICQRGTSLTIQCQVDSQVTMMFWYRQQPGQSLTLIATANQGSEATYESGFVIDKFPISRPNLTFSTLTVSNMSPEDSSIYLCSVEGDVYGYTFGSGTRLTVV.

This chain uses TRBV21-1 with TRBJ2-7; TRBD2, the table's D call, lacks a check against the DNA. TRBV21-1 is marked as a pseudogene. CDR3 length: 17 residues. DNA of the CDR3: TGTGCCAGCAGCAAAGGGCTAGCGGGGGGACGCTCCTACGAGCAGTACTTC. As protein: CASSKGLAGGRSYEQYF.

This clonotype was counted many times. The chain has TRBV28 and TRBJ2-1; D possibly corresponds to TRBD1 (5 bases). This CDR3 contains 14 residues. The V gene lost 7 bases and the J gene lost 0 bases, with 10 bases spanning the gap. CDR1 is MDHEN, CDR2 SYDVKM, per germline. In DNA form, the CDR3 reads TGTGCCAGCACTGCAGGGAACTCCTACAATGAGCAGTTCTTC. Translated, it gives CASTAGNSYNEQFF.

This clonotype occurred a few times. The chain couples TRBV6-1 to TRBJ2-2, with TRBD1 matching over 9 bases. CDR1 is MNHNS and CDR2 is SASEGT in the germline V gene. The CDR3 totals 15 residues. V gave up 6 bases and J gave up 6 bases; unmatched junction bases: 8. The CDR3 sequence is CASRTWTGDAGELFF. The DNA for the CDR3 is TGTGCCAGCAGGACATGGACAGGGGATGCCGGGGAGCTGTTTTTT.

This clonotype was counted between two and nine times. V gene TRBV3-1 combines with J gene TRBJ2-1; possibly TRBD2 for D (5 bases). The V end was cut by 5 bases, the J end by 0 bases, with 8 bases between. CDR3 length equals 14 residues. Germline lookup yields CDR1 LGHDT and CDR2 YNNKEL (reference sequence). CDR3: CASSKGSSYNEQFF. CDR3 sequence (DNA): TGTGCCAGCAGCAAAGGGAGCTCCTACAATGAGCAGTTCTTC.

This clonotype was picked up a small number of times. The rearrangement links TRBV29-1 to TRBJ2-2; weak D call: TRBD1 (5 bases). Trimming removed 4 bases from V and 0 bases from J, with 6 bases in between. The CDR3 length is 13 residues. Germline V gene data show CDR1 as SQVTM and CDR2 as ANQGSEA. CDR3 sequence (DNA): TGCAGCGTTGCACAGGCGAACACCGGGGAGCTGTTTTTT. It is translated as CSVAQANTGELFF.

This clonotype was seen only a few times. V usage is TRBV5-1 and J usage is TRBJ2-7; 12 nucleotides agree with TRBD2. Trimming removed 7 bases from V and 6 bases from J; junction bases left unmatched: 11. The germline CDR1 and CDR2 sequences are SGHRS and YFSETQ. This CDR3 is 15 amino acids long. In nucleotides, the CDR3 is TGCGCCAGCGGGGACTTAACTAGCGGGAGGTCCGAGCAGTACTTC. Its translation is CASGDLTSGRSEQYF.